A single sample is the source of the 15 T cell receptor beta chains below, sequenced in a study of response to subunit inactivated influenza vaccine. TCRdb used MiXCR to reprocess the RT-PCR reads, holding one entry per CDR3 protein. The sample shows around 570,000 distinct CDR3 sequences, 6% to 9% of them seen only once. The sequencing used PBMCs from blood, collected about 23 months after vaccination. The source of these receptors is a man between 50 and 75 years old who received an inactivated influenza vaccine.

The table lists this clonotype with a few counts. The chain combines TRBV7-8 with TRBJ2-3, with TRBD2 identical over 7 bases. Germline V gene lookup returns CDR1 SGHVS and CDR2 FQNEAQ. The CDR3 length is 16 residues. The V gene end was trimmed by 0 bases and the J gene end by 2 bases; junction bases not matched to a gene: 5. Here the CDR3 DNA reads TGTGCCAGCAGCTTAGCCGCTAGCGGCTTCACAGATACGCAGTATTTT. This codes for CASSLAASGFTDTQYF.

A few counts support this clonotype. This rearrangement joins TRBV5-5 to TRBJ2-1, with D possibly being TRBD1 or TRBD2 (6 bases each). The germline gives CDR1 SGHKS, CDR2 YYEKEE (reference sequence). This CDR3 has 18 amino acids. The V and J ends lost 3 bases and 3 bases respectively, with 22 bases between them. CDR3 nucleotide sequence: TGTGCCAGCAGCTCTGAAGGGGGGTCGGCGCTCCTCTACAATGAGCAGTTCTTC. It yields the protein CASSSEGGSALLYNEQFF.

This clonotype was seen only a few times. The gene calls are TRBV10-1 and TRBJ2-3, with TRBD2 matching over 12 bases. Germline lookup yields CDR1 WNHNN and CDR2 SYGVQD (reference sequence). Unmatched junction bases numbered 9, after V lost 3 bases and J lost 8 bases. The CDR3 is 16 residues long. This CDR3 is CASSEPSGGEVGTQYF. The CDR3 bases are TGCGCCAGCAGTGAACCTAGCGGGGGGGAGGTGGGTACGCAGTATTTT.

In its sample, this clonotype was seen a few times. V is TRBV11-2 and J is TRBJ2-4, with a possible D match to TRBD1 (6 bases). Trimming cost V 4 bases and J 1 base, with 14 bases left between them. This CDR3 contains 16 residues. Looked up from germline, CDR1 is SGHAT and CDR2 is FQNNGV. CDR3 sequence (DNA): TGTGCCAGCAGCTCGCTCAGGGGCGAGGCCAAAAACATTCAGTACTTC. It codes for CASSSLRGEAKNIQYF.

This clonotype was observed a handful of times. This rearrangement joins TRBV10-3 to TRBJ1-5; no firm D call. The CDR3 loop spans 15 amino acids. The germline V gene has CDR1 ENHRY and CDR2 SYGVKD. V dropped 4 bases and J dropped 0 bases, with 10 bases sitting between them. The CDR3 spells CAISVGGGSNQPQHF. The CDR3 DNA follows: TGTGCCATCAGTGTGGGTGGTGGTAGCAATCAGCCCCAGCATTTT.

This clonotype was observed a handful of times. The chain is built from TRBV7-2 and TRBJ2-7; TRBD1 matches at 8 bases. This CDR3 contains 17 residues. The V gene's germline CDR1 is SGHTA and CDR2 FQGNSA. Trimming removed 6 bases from V and 2 bases from J; junction bases left unmatched: 15. CDR3 sequence reads: CASSHRQGFLGPYEQYF. The CDR3 nucleotides read TGTGCCAGCAGTCATAGACAGGGGTTTTTGGGTCCCTACGAGCAGTACTTC.

This clonotype was observed a single time. The chain is built from TRBV24-1 and TRBJ2-5; possible D gene TRBD2, 6 bases. V lost 7 bases and J lost 2, with 25 bases in between. The germline gives CDR1 KGHDR, CDR2 SFDVKD. CDR3 length: 18 residues. The CDR3 loop is CATSPTAEGPTLQETQYF. The CDR3 nucleotides read TGTGCCACCAGCCCCACCGCGGAGGGACCAACGTTGCAAGAGACCCAGTACTTC.

This clonotype showed up just a few times. V and J are TRBV5-6 and TRBJ1-4, with D unresolved. The CDR3 covers 16 residues. CDR1 is SGHDT, CDR2 YYEEEE, per germline. V dropped 4 bases and J dropped 7 bases, with 20 bases sitting between them. The CDR3 loop reads CASSPSTLGMSEKLFF. The CDR3 DNA is TGTGCCAGCAGCCCCTCTACGTTGGGGATGAGTGAAAAACTGTTTTTT.

The chain recombines TRBV27 with TRBJ2-3; D gene ambiguous. CDR3 length: 14 residues. The germline V gene encodes CDR1 MNHEY and CDR2 SMNVEV (reference sequence). V lost 5 bases and J 2 bases, leaving 11 bases between the germline ends. This chain's CDR3 is CASSRTPPTDTQYF. The DNA of the CDR3 is TGTGCCAGCAGTCGAACCCCTCCCACAGATACGCAGTATTTT.

The rearrangement links TRBV4-1 to TRBJ2-1; D is possibly TRBD1 or TRBD2 (5 bases each). The CDR3 extends over 17 amino acids. Per germline, CDR1 MGHRA and CDR2 YSYEKL. Trimming cost V 0 bases and J 0 bases, with 12 bases left between them. CDR3 sequence reads: CASSQDFGDLSYNEQFF. CDR3 sequence (DNA): TGCGCCAGCAGCCAAGACTTCGGGGACCTCTCCTACAATGAGCAGTTCTTC.

This clonotype was counted a few times. This chain connects TRBV4-1 to TRBJ1-2; D is ambiguous. CDR1 is MGHRA, CDR2 YSYEKL, per germline. The CDR3 loop spans 14 amino acids. The germline V and J ends were trimmed by 0 bases and 8 bases, with 13 bases remaining between them. This CDR3 reads CASSQDRTRGGYTF. The DNA of the CDR3 is TGCGCCAGCAGCCAAGATCGCACACGGGGAGGCTACACCTTC.

V usage is TRBV12-3 or TRBV12-4 and J usage is TRBJ1-4; D unclear. The CDR3 loop spans 13 amino acids. Trimming took 5 bases from V and 3 from J, leaving 7 bases between them. The DNA for the CDR3 is TGTGCCAGCAGTAGGCAGCCTAATGAAAAACTGTTTTTT. The encoded protein is CASSRQPNEKLFF.

V and J are TRBV7-2 and TRBJ2-3; D unresolved. V lost 5 bases and J 2 bases, leaving 11 bases between the germline ends. This CDR3 is built from 14 residues. Germline V lookup: CDR1 SGHTA, CDR2 FQGNSA. The CDR3 sequence: CASSGGGYTDTQYF. The CDR3 DNA sequence: TGTGCCAGCAGCGGCGGCGGATACACAGATACGCAGTATTTT.

This clonotype was found many times. The rearrangement links TRBV10-3 to TRBJ2-2; D gene ambiguous. V dropped 10 bases and J dropped 0 bases, with 12 bases sitting between them. Germline CDR1 reads ENHRY; CDR2 reads SYGVKD. The CDR3 extends over 14 amino acids. Written as DNA, the CDR3 is TGTGCCACCAAGAAGGAATCGAACACCGGGGAGCTGTTTTTT. Its protein product is CATKKESNTGELFF.

This clonotype was counted only a few times. This chain uses TRBV4-3 with TRBJ2-5, with TRBD1 as a possible D gene (6 bases). CDR3 length: 16 residues. V lost 1 base, J lost 2 bases, and 14 bases lay in between. CDR1 and CDR2 (germline): LGHNA, YSLEER. The CDR3 DNA reads TGCGCCAGCAGCCAAGTCAGGACAGCCTTACAAGAGACCCAGTACTTC. It is translated as CASSQVRTALQETQYF.